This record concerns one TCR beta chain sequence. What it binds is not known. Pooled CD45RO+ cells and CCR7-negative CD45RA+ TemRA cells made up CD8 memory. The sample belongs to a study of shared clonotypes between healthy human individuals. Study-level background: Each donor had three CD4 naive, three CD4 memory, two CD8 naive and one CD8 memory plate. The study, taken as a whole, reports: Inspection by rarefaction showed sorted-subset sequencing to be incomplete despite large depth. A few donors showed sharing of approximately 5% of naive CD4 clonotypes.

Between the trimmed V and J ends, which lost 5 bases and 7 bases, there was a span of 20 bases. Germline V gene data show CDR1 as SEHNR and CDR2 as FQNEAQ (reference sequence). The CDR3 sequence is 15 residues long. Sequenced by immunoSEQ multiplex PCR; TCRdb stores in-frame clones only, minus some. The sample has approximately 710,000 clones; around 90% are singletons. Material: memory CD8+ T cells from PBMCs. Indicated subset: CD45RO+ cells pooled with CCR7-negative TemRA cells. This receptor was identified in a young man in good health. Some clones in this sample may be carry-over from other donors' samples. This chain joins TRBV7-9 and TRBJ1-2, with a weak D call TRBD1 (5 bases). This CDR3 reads CASSLGLGREAGYTF. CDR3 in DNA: TGTGCCAGCAGCCTAGGGTTGGGCAGGGAGGCTGGCTACACCTTC. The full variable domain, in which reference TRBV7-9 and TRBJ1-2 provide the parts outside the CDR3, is DTGVSQNPRHKITKRGQNVTFRCDPISEHNRLYWYRQTLGQGPEFLTYFQNEAQLEKSRLLSDRFSAERPKGSFSTLEIQRTEQGDSAMYLCASSLGLGREAGYTFGSGTRLTVV.